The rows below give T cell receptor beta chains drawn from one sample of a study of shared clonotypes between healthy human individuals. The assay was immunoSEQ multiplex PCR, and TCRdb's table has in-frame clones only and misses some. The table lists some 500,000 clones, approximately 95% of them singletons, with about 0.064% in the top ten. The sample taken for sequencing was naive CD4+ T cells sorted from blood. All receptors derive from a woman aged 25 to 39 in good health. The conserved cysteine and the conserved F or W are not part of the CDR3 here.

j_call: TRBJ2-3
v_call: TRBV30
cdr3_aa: AWSANRRGDTQY

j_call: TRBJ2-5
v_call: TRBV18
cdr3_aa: ASSPGTGGETQY

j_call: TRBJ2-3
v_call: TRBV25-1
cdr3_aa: ASRVAVEDTQY

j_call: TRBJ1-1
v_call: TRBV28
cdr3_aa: ASSLGGQGAGVGTEAF

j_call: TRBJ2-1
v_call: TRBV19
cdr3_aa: ASSFGLLSYNEQF

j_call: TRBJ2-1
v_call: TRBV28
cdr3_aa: ASRGLAGGPDEQF

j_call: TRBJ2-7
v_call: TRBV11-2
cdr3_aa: ASSLRGPPYEQY

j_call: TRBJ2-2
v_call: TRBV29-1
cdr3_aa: SVEVTGFTGELF

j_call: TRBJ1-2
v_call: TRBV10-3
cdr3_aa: AIRPEGGLYYGYT

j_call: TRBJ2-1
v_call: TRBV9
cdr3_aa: ASSVDAVHEQF

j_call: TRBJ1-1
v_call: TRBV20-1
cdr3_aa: SAGQGEAF

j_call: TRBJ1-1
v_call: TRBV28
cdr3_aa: ASSSTGEAF

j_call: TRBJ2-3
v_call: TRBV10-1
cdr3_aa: ASSESTGTDTQY

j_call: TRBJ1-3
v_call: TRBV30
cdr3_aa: AWSRVLLGHSGNTIY

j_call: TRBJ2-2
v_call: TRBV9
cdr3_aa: ASSVGTGVGGWTGELF

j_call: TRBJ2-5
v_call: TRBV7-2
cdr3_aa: ASSLGTPY

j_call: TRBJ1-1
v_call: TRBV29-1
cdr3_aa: SGLNTEAF

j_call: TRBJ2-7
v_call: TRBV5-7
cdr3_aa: ATARGAYEQY

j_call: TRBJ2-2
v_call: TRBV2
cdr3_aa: ASSELLAGGTGELF

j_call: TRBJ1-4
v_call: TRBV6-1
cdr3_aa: ASSMRGANEKLF

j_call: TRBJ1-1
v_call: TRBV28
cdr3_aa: ASSSGQGPEAF

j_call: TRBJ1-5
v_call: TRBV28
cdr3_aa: ASSWSGTGNQPQH

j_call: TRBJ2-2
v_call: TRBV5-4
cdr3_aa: ASSHGQGANTGELF

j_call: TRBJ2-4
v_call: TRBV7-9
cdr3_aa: ASSPSPILAVGKNIQY

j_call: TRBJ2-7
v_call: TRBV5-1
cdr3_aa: ASRALGNDVDEQY

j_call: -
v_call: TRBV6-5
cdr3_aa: ASSYSGPYRGEQY

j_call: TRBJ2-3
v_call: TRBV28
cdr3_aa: ASAAHYSTDTQY

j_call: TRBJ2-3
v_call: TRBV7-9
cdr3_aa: ASSLGQTDTQY

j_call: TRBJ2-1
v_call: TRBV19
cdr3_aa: ATTSGEYNEQF

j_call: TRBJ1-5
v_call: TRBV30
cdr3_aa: AMAGGGNQPQH

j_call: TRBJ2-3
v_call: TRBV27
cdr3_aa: ASSGTGKGTDTQY

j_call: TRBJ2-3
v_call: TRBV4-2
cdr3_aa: ASSQEGGRVGTDTQY

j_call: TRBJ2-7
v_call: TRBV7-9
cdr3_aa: ASSLRDNHEQY

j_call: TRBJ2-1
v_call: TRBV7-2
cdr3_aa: ASTTGLANYNEQF

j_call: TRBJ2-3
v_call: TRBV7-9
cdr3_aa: ASTRTDTQY

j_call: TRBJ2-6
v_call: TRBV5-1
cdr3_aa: ASSLSANQAGANVLT

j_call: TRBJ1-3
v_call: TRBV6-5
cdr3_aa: ASRGFGNTIY

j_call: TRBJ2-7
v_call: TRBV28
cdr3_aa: ASSSGQGAGEQY

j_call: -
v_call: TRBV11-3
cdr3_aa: ASSLNGATYEQY

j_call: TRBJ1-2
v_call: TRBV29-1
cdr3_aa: SVARDRGYGYT

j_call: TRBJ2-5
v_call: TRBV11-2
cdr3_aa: ASSLVGQSQETQY

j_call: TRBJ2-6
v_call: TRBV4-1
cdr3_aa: ASSQEKGQGNSGANVLT

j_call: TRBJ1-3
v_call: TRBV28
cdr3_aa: ASSLFQGEKGNTIY

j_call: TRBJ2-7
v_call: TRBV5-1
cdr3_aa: ASSLRTGSYEQY

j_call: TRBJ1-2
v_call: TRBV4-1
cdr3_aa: ASSQDRDLSYT

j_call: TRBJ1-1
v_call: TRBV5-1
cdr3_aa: ASSGTGGPTEAF

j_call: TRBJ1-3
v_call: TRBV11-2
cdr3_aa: ASSFQGANTIY

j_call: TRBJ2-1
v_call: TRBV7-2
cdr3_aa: ASSGLAGVYNEQF

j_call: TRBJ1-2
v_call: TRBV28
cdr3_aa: ASGVERYGYT

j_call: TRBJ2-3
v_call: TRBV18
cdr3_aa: ASSPTSGATDTQY

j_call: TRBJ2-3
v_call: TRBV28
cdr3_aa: ASGQRTSTDTQY

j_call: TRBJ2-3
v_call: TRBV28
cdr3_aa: ASRNAPVSTDTQY